This T cell receptor beta chain derives from a study of blood T cell repertoires in COVID-19. Method: immunoSEQ multiplex PCR; TCRdb's copy keeps in-frame clones and lacks some. The sample holds about 180,000 clones, 70% to 80% seen once. Unmatched junction bases numbered 7, after V lost 5 bases and J lost 5 bases. This CDR3 has 15 amino acids. Germline V gives CDR1 MDHEN, CDR2 SYDVKM. The clonotype was recovered from a woman between 50 and 59 years old who had recovered from COVID-19. The sequenced material came from PBMCs or T cells enriched from blood (not recorded which). The V gene is TRBV28, the J gene TRBJ2-7; 12 positions match TRBD2. CDR3 region: CASSLRTSGTDEQYF. In DNA form, the CDR3 reads TGTGCCAGCAGTCTTCGGACTAGCGGGACTGACGAGCAGTACTTC. Full variable domain (remainder filled in from reference TRBV28 and TRBJ2-7): DVKVTQSSRYLVKRTGEKVFLECVQDMDHENMFWYRQDPGLGLRLIYFSYDVKMKEKGDIPEGYSVSREKKERFSLILESASTNQTSMYLCASSLRTSGTDEQYFGPGTRLTVT.